These 24 T cell receptor beta chains originate from one sample sequenced in a study of blood T cell repertoires in COVID-19. The table came from immunoSEQ multiplex PCR; TCRdb's copy has only in-frame clones and leaves some out. The table has about 240,000 clones, approximately 83% seen once. Sequenced sample: PBMCs or T cells enriched from blood (not recorded which). The receptors were gathered from a woman between 40 and 55 years old with acute COVID-19.

The CDR3 is CASSPDRGMNEKLFF. DNA for the CDR3: TGTGCCAGTAGTCCCGACAGGGGGATGAATGAAAAACTGTTTTTT. The rearrangement joins TRBV19 to TRBJ1-4; 9 nucleotides agree with TRBD1. CDR1 and CDR2 (germline): LNHDA, SQIVND (reference sequence). V trimming: 5 bases; J trimming: 5 bases; junction bases outside the gene matches: 6. This CDR3 comprises 15 residues.

The CDR3 DNA reads TGTGCCAGCAGTTTGCGGGGACAGGGGATAAGCTCCTATAATTCACCCCTCCACTTT. Amino acid sequence: CASSLRGQGISSYNSPLHF. The chain recombines TRBV27 with TRBJ1-6, with 10 bases matching TRBD1. V gave up 3 bases and J gave up 0 bases; unmatched junction bases: 8. This CDR3 contains 19 residues. Per the germline V gene, CDR1 is MNHEY and CDR2 is SMNVEV (reference sequence).

The chain recombines TRBV19 with TRBJ2-5; 10 bases align to TRBD2. The length of the CDR3 is 17 residues. The V gene's germline CDR1 is LNHDA and CDR2 SQIVND (reference sequence). The V and J ends lost 5 bases and 2 bases, in that order; junction bases with no gene match: 11. The CDR3 sequence: CASSDLLAGEDQETQYF. In nucleotides, the CDR3 is TGTGCCAGTAGTGACCTTCTAGCGGGAGAGGATCAAGAGACCCAGTACTTC.

The chain employs TRBV10-3 and TRBJ2-7, with 12 bases lining up with TRBD1. This CDR3 has 14 residues. Germline CDR1 reads ENHRY; CDR2 reads SYGVKD. V trimming: 6 bases; J trimming: 5 bases; junction bases outside the gene matches: 5. CDR3 bases: TGTGCCATCAGGACGGGACAGGGGGCCAACGAGCAGTACTTC. Its translation: CAIRTGQGANEQYF.

This chain links TRBV11-2 with TRBJ2-7; maybe TRBD2 (5 bases). CDR1 and CDR2 from the germline V gene are SGHAT and FQNNGV. This CDR3 is built from 14 residues. Trimming removed 5 bases from V and 0 bases from J, with 11 bases in between. The DNA for the CDR3 is TGTGCCAGCAGCCCCAGCCGGGGCTCCTACGAGCAGTACTTC. The encoded protein is CASSPSRGSYEQYF.

The chain recombines TRBV24-1 with TRBJ2-1, with 10 bases lining up with TRBD1. The CDR3 runs to 16 residues. Looked up from germline, CDR1 is KGHDR and CDR2 is SFDVKD. V shed 2 bases, J shed 6 bases, and the junction held 6 bases outside the gene matches. CDR3 sequence (DNA): TGTGCCACCAGTGATTCCGGGACAGGGGTGAGCAATGAGCAGTTCTTC. Its protein is CATSDSGTGVSNEQFF.

V gene TRBV5-1 combines with J gene TRBJ2-7; 7 bases map to TRBD1. The germline V gene has CDR1 SGHRS and CDR2 YFSETQ. Unmatched junction bases numbered 2, after V lost 2 bases and J lost 3 bases. The CDR3 runs 13 residues. CDR3 DNA: TGCGCCAGCAGCTTAAGGACAGGCTACGAGCAGTACTTC. Its protein product is CASSLRTGYEQYF.

The gene calls are TRBV9 and TRBJ1-1, with 10 bases matching TRBD1. The CDR3 extends over 15 amino acids. The J segment lost 2 bases and the V segment lost 0 bases, leaving 1 base of the junction unmatched. Germline loops: CDR1 SGDLS, CDR2 YYNGEE. The CDR3 reads CASSVGTGGNTEAFF. In DNA form, the CDR3 reads TGTGCCAGCAGCGTAGGGACAGGGGGTAACACTGAAGCTTTCTTT.

The CDR3 sequence is CASSQDRGENQPQHF. The CDR3 nucleotides read TGCGCCAGCAGCCAAGACAGGGGGGAAAATCAGCCCCAGCATTTT. This chain connects TRBV4-1 to TRBJ1-5, with 7 bases lining up with TRBD1. With 0 bases clipped from V and 4 bases from J, the junction kept 3 bases outside the gene matches. Germline V CDR1 and CDR2: MGHRA, YSYEKL. The CDR3 is 15 amino acids.

The chain carries TRBV3-1 (or the pseudogene TRBV3-2) and TRBJ2-5; TRBD2 is a possible D gene (6 bases). This CDR3 spans 14 amino acids. Germline CDR1 LGHDT, CDR2 YNNKEL (reference sequence). Trimming removed 1 base at V and 2 bases at J, with 8 bases between. CDR3: CASSQAGDQETQYF. The CDR3 coding sequence is TGTGCCAGCAGCCAAGCGGGAGATCAAGAGACCCAGTACTTC.

The V gene is TRBV28, the J gene TRBJ1-2; 8 bases agree with TRBD1. Trimming took 3 bases from V and 9 from J; bases not matched to a gene: 15. CDR3 size: 16 residues. Germline CDR1 reads MDHEN; CDR2 reads SYDVKM. DNA of the CDR3: TGTGCCAGCAGTTTCAGGTCGGCGGACAGGGACCGGAGCTACACCTTC. It translates to CASSFRSADRDRSYTF.

The chain combines TRBV15 with TRBJ2-4, with 8 bases that match TRBD2. The CDR3 runs to 18 residues. With V trimmed by 1 base and J by 7 bases, 15 bases remained unmatched. The V gene's germline CDR1 is LNHNV and CDR2 YYDKDF (reference sequence). The CDR3 coding sequence is TGTGCCACCAGCAGAGGGAGGGGCAGCGGGAGTAGTCGGAACATTCAGTACTTC. Translating it yields CATSRGRGSGSSRNIQYF. The full variable domain, with the rest looked up from reference TRBV15 and TRBJ2-4, is DAMVIQNPRYQVTQFGKPVTLSCSQTLNHNVMYWYQQKSSQAPKLLFHYYDKDFNNEADTPDNFQSRRPNTSFCFLDIRSPGLGDTAMYLCATSRGRGSGSSRNIQYFGAGTRLSVL.

As DNA, the CDR3 is TGTGCCAGCAGCTCCAGGCAGACCGATGGCTACACCTTC. It codes for CASSSRQTDGYTF. The chain combines TRBV7-6 with TRBJ1-2, with D unresolved. V lost 4 bases and J 6 bases, leaving 12 bases between the germline ends. Germline lookup yields CDR1 SGHVS and CDR2 FNYEAQ. The CDR3 has 13 amino acids.

As for this clone: Other DNA sequences in the same sample also yield this CDR3. V gene TRBV30 combines with J gene TRBJ1-1, with D possibly TRBD1 on 5 matching bases. The CDR3 totals 13 residues. The V and J ends lost 5 bases and 2 bases respectively, with 12 bases between them. Per the germline V gene, CDR1 is GTSNPN and CDR2 is SVGIG (reference sequence). CDR3 sequence reads: CAWSRQRNTEAFF. The CDR3 bases are TGTGCCTGGTCACGACAGCGAAACACTGAAGCTTTCTTT.

This clone showed up just a few times. The chain joins TRBV10-3 to TRBJ2-1, with 9 bases aligning to TRBD2. Trimming at V came to 5 bases and at J to 7 bases, leaving 6 bases not matched to a gene. Germline V gives CDR1 ENHRY, CDR2 SYGVKD. The CDR3 spans 14 residues. The CDR3 DNA follows: TGTGCCATCAGTTCTAGCGGGAAGGTGAATGAGCAGTTCTTC. Translation gives CAISSSGKVNEQFF.

This chain uses TRBV19 with TRBJ2-5; 8 positions match TRBD2. With V trimmed by 4 bases and J by 7 bases, 11 bases remained unmatched. Germline lookup yields CDR1 LNHDA and CDR2 SQIVND (reference sequence). The length of the CDR3 is 15 residues. The CDR3 DNA reads as TGTGCCAGTAGTAAAAGCGGGAGCGGGCTCGTGACCCAGTACTTC. Translated: CASSKSGSGLVTQYF.

The chain couples TRBV3-1 (or the pseudogene TRBV3-2) to TRBJ2-1; D is ambiguous. Germline lookup yields CDR1 LGHDT and CDR2 YNNKEL (reference sequence). The CDR3 totals 13 residues. V lost 5 bases to trimming and J lost 4 bases, with 9 bases between them. The CDR3 bases are TGTGCCAGCAGCTTACGACAATACAATGAGCAGTTCTTC. Its protein product is CASSLRQYNEQFF.

CDR3 nucleotides: TGCGCCAGCAGTGGGACAGGGAATCAGCCCCAGCATTTT. Its translation: CASSGTGNQPQHF. The chain links TRBV10-1 to TRBJ1-5; 8 bases line up with TRBD1. The CDR3 consists of 13 residues. CDR1 and CDR2 from the germline V gene are WNHNN and SYGVQD (reference sequence). The J segment lost 4 bases and the V segment lost 4 bases, leaving 0 bases of the junction unmatched.

The chain carries TRBV30 and TRBJ2-1; 8 bases align to TRBD2. Trimming at V came to 0 bases and at J to 7 bases, leaving 11 bases not matched to a gene. Per germline, CDR1 GTSNPN and CDR2 SVGIG (reference sequence). The CDR3 is 16 amino acids. The CDR3 nucleotides are TGTGCCTGGAGTGTCTGGACGGGAGGGCCTAGGAATGAGCAGTTCTTC. Amino acid sequence: CAWSVWTGGPRNEQFF.

CDR3 protein: CSVERRMNTEAFF. The CDR3 DNA sequence: TGCAGCGTTGAAAGGAGGATGAACACTGAAGCTTTCTTT. The rearrangement joins TRBV29-1 to TRBJ1-1; no definite D call. The CDR3 sequence is 13 residues long. Between the trimmed V and J ends, which lost 2 bases and 0 bases, there was a span of 7 bases. Germline V gene data show CDR1 as SQVTM and CDR2 as ANQGSEA.

The chain uses TRBV6-1 and TRBJ2-3, with 11 nucleotides matching TRBD2. Trimming cost V 4 bases and J 1 base; bases outside gene matches: 4. CDR1 MNHNS and CDR2 SASEGT come from the germline V gene. The length of the CDR3 is 16 residues. The chain's CDR3 is CASSGVLAGGTDTQYF. DNA of the CDR3: TGTGCCAGCAGTGGGGTACTAGCGGGAGGCACAGATACGCAGTATTTT.

This rearrangement joins TRBV30 to TRBJ1-1; 7 bases map to TRBD1. There are 14 residues in the CDR3. J gave up 5 bases and V 2 bases, and 8 bases lay outside the gene matches. CDR1 is GTSNPN, CDR2 SVGIG, per germline (reference sequence). CDR3 nucleotide sequence: TGTGCCTGGAGTCACTCAGGGGGAGGTACTGAAGCTTTCTTT. Its protein is CAWSHSGGGTEAFF.

The chain couples TRBV2 to TRBJ1-1; TRBD1 aligns across 9 bases. This CDR3 has 20 amino acids. The junction had 21 bases not matched to a gene; V was cut back by 6 bases and J by 1 base. Germline V gene data show CDR1 as SNHLY and CDR2 as FYNNEI. CDR3 sequence (DNA): TGTGCCAGCAGCGGACCGGGACAGGGAAAAAAACGCAGGGGGAACACTGAAGCTTTCTTT. Translated, it gives CASSGPGQGKKRRGNTEAFF.

This clone was recorded only once. This chain links TRBV12-3 or TRBV12-4 with TRBJ2-5; D unresolved. This CDR3 is built from 12 residues. V was shortened by 8 bases and J by 4 bases, with 11 bases between the two germline ends. CDR3 nucleotides: TGTGCCAGCTCTGCGTCGGGAGAGACCCAGTACTTC. Its protein is CASSASGETQYF.